The 17 T cell receptor beta chains in this list originate from one sample, sequenced in a study of blood T cells in healthy people across ages (dated by TCRdb to about 2015). To prepare the library, 5' RACE was applied. TCRdb names Illumina HiSeq 2500 as the instrument used. A second PCR of roughly 7 to 11 cycles was performed with a sample-barcoded 5' primer and a J-beta primer mix. The raw public reads went through TCRdb reprocessing: fastp at Q25, MiXCR clone calling, in-frame beta chains kept. Records with the same CDR3 protein are collapsed into one entry carrying the most frequent genes and DNA. The sample contains some 860,000 distinct CDR3 sequences, about 61% of them found a single time. The ten largest account for around 24% of the sample. The material sequenced was blood. The receptors shown here come from a man aged 35 to 55 in good health.

This clonotype was counted once. Just one base apart from a much larger clone, this may be a read error. CDR3 nucleotide sequence: TGTGCCAGCGAGTCCGGAAACGATGAGCCGTTCTTC. Amino acid sequence: CASESGNDEPFF. The gene calls are TRBV2 and TRBJ2-1; the D is unclear. The CDR3 is 12 amino acids. Germline lookup yields CDR1 SNHLY and CDR2 FYNNEI. Based on the CDR3 plus reference TRBV2 and TRBJ2-1, the full variable domain is EPEVTQTPSHQVTQMGQEVILRCVPISNHLYFYWYRQILGQKVEFLVSFYNNEISEKSEIFDDQFSVERPDGSNFTLKIRSTKLEDSAMYFCASESGNDEPFFGPGTRLTVL.

This chain connects TRBV20-1 to TRBJ1-2; 8 nucleotides line up with TRBD1. The CDR3 loop spans 15 amino acids. The trim removed 1 base at V and 4 bases at J, leaving 8 bases unmatched. Germline CDR1 and CDR2: DFQATT and SNEGSKA (reference sequence). CDR3 DNA sequence: TGCAGTGCTAGAGCGGGGACAGGAAGACTCTATGGCTACACCTTC. Translated, it gives CSARAGTGRLYGYTF.

This clonotype has more than one count but fewer than ten. The genes are TRBV24-1 and TRBJ2-6, with D perhaps matching TRBD2 (6 bases). CDR1 and CDR2 from the germline V gene are KGHDR and SFDVKD. The CDR3 is 18 residues long. V gave up 6 bases and J gave up 0 bases, with 17 bases separating them. CDR3 amino acids: CATSTGVLSSSGANVLTF. The DNA for the CDR3 is TGTGCCACCAGTACGGGAGTCTTGTCGAGCTCTGGGGCCAACGTCCTGACTTTC.

J is TRBJ2-7 and V is TRBV20-1; 11 bases are a match to TRBD1. The CDR3 loop spans 14 amino acids. Germline lookup yields CDR1 DFQATT and CDR2 SNEGSKA (reference sequence). After removal of 7 bases from V and 5 bases from J, the junction contained 10 bases not matched to a gene. The CDR3 nucleotides are TGCAGTGGCGGGCCGGACAGGGGGCGGAACGAGCAGTACTTC. Amino acid sequence: CSGGPDRGRNEQYF.

This clonotype was seen more than once but under ten times. The chain joins TRBV3-1 to TRBJ2-5; TRBD2 aligns across 12 bases. The germline V gene has CDR1 LGHDT and CDR2 YNNKEL (reference sequence). Unmatched junction bases numbered 11, after V lost 7 bases and J lost 5 bases. The CDR3 contains 16 residues. DNA for the CDR3: TGTGCCAGCACCCAGGGCCTAGCGGGGGGGCATGAGACCCAGTACTTC. This encodes CASTQGLAGGHETQYF.

The count of this clonotype is one. This chain uses TRBV6-4 with TRBJ2-3; maybe TRBD2 (5 bases). The V and J ends lost 4 bases and 2 bases respectively, with 16 bases between them. Germline lookup yields CDR1 MRHNA and CDR2 SNTAGT. This CDR3 is 16 amino acids long. CDR3 in DNA: TGTGCCAGCAGTGCCCACACTAGGAGTAACACAGATACGCAGTATTTT. It yields the protein CASSAHTRSNTDTQYF.

In this sample, this clonotype turned up a few times. The V call is TRBV5-1, the J call TRBJ2-6; D is uncertain. The CDR3 covers 17 residues. CDR1 is SGHRS, CDR2 YFSETQ, per germline. V was shortened by 3 bases and J by 0 bases, with 13 bases between the two germline ends. DNA for the CDR3: TGCGCCAGCAGCTCCACGACAAGTTCCTCTGGGGCCAACGTCCTGACTTTC. Translation gives CASSSTTSSSGANVLTF. Supplemented by reference TRBV5-1 and TRBJ2-6, the full variable domain reads KAGVTQTPRYLIKTRGQQVTLSCSPISGHRSVSWYQQTPGQGLQFLFEYFSETQRNKGNFPGRFSGRQFSNSRSEMNVSTLELGDSALYLCASSSTTSSSGANVLTFGAGSRLTVL.

This clonotype was found a few times. The V gene is TRBV27, the J gene TRBJ1-2, with 8 bases identical to TRBD1. The V segment lost 8 bases and the J segment 8 bases; nucleotides outside the gene matches: 10. Per germline, CDR1 MNHEY and CDR2 SMNVEV (reference sequence). The CDR3 has 13 residues. CDR3 amino acids: CASGYRGEGGYTF. The CDR3 DNA reads TGTGCCAGCGGCTACAGGGGGGAAGGCGGCTACACCTTC.

This clonotype appeared a few times. The chain joins TRBV7-9 to TRBJ2-3; TRBD1 is a possible D gene (5 bases). Germline CDR1 SEHNR, CDR2 FQNEAQ (reference sequence). With 2 bases removed from V and 5 bases from J, the gap between germline ends came to 14 bases. The CDR3 loop spans 15 amino acids. CDR3 sequence reads: CASSLRGNEGDTQYF. The DNA for the CDR3 is TGTGCCAGCAGCTTAAGGGGAAATGAAGGAGATACGCAGTATTTT. The entire variable domain, with the rest obtained from reference TRBV7-9 and TRBJ2-3, is as follows: DTGVSQNPRHKITKRGQNVTFRCDPISEHNRLYWYRQTLGQGPEFLTYFQNEAQLEKSRLLSDRFSAERPKGSFSTLEIQRTEQGDSAMYLCASSLRGNEGDTQYFGPGTRLTVL.

The J gene is TRBJ2-5, the V gene TRBV11-3; D call uncertain. The germline V gene encodes CDR1 SGHNT and CDR2 YENEEA. The V end lost 5 bases, the J end lost 2 bases, and 21 bases lay between the germline ends. The CDR3 runs to 17 residues. CDR3 amino acids: CASSLTVGRLTQETQYF. As DNA, the CDR3 is TGTGCCAGCAGCCTAACCGTGGGCAGATTAACTCAAGAGACCCAGTACTTC.

The chain employs TRBV12-3 or TRBV12-4 and TRBJ2-5, with unresolved D. The CDR3 contains 14 residues. The ends were cut back, 5 bases at V and 7 bases at J, with 17 bases in the middle. CDR3 region: CASSPAPSGGTQYF. The CDR3 DNA reads TGTGCCAGCAGTCCGGCCCCTTCTGGTGGGACCCAGTACTTC.

V is TRBV5-1 and J is TRBJ2-3; 8 nucleotides match TRBD1. V dropped 4 bases and J dropped 6; count of bases not matched to a gene: 13. Germline V gene lookup returns CDR1 SGHRS and CDR2 YFSETQ. The CDR3 has 16 amino acids. This chain's CDR3 is CASSPGTGIKSDTQYF. Written as DNA, the CDR3 is TGCGCCAGCAGCCCCGGGACAGGTATAAAGTCGGATACGCAGTATTTT.

This clonotype was detected a few times. The CDR3 DNA follows: TGCAGTGCTTGCCCCGGGACTAGCGGGAGTTACAATGAGCAGTTCTTC. This encodes CSACPGTSGSYNEQFF. This sequence joins TRBV20-1 and TRBJ2-1; 14 bases align to TRBD2. The V gene end was trimmed by 5 bases and the J gene end by 4 bases; junction bases not matched to a gene: 7. The CDR3 has 16 amino acids. Germline V gene sequence: CDR1 DFQATT, CDR2 SNEGSKA (reference sequence).

The table lists this clonotype with a count of one. The V gene is TRBV7-9, the J gene TRBJ2-1; perhaps D is TRBD1 or TRBD2 (6 bases each). The CDR3 length is 11 residues. Trimming took 11 bases from V and 9 from J, leaving 14 bases between them. Germline CDR1 reads SEHNR; CDR2 reads FQNEAQ (reference sequence). The CDR3, as DNA: TGTGCCGGAATGGGGGGCGGTGAGCAGTTCTTC. This encodes CAGMGGGEQFF.

The J gene is TRBJ2-1, the V gene TRBV6-6, with D hard to call. The CDR3 consists of 15 residues. The V gene lost 6 bases and the J gene lost 0 bases, with 12 bases spanning the gap. Germline-derived CDR1 and CDR2 are MNHNY and SVGAGI (reference sequence). The CDR3 DNA reads TGTGCCAGCAGCCTGTTTCCGAGCTCCTACAATGAGCAGTTCTTC. As protein: CASSLFPSSYNEQFF.

The genes are TRBV29-1 and TRBJ2-4; D may be TRBD1 (5 bases). The DNA matches TRBJ2-7 better at its end, which makes the J call doubtful. Germline loops: CDR1 SQVTM, CDR2 ANQGSEA. This CDR3 is built from 11 residues. The CDR3 loop is CGVWQGCEQYF. CDR3 coding DNA: TGCGGGGTATGGCAGGGCTGCGAGCAGTACTTC.

This rearrangement joins TRBV25-1 to TRBJ1-2; 9 bases match TRBD1. J was trimmed by 3 bases and V by 2 bases; bases with no gene match: 7. The CDR3 has 16 residues. Germline lookup yields CDR1 MGHDK and CDR2 SYGVNS. CDR3: CASSEIMGQGYYGYTF. The DNA of the CDR3 is TGTGCCAGCAGTGAAATAATGGGACAGGGTTACTATGGCTACACCTTC.